A selection of T cell receptor beta chains follows, all from one sample in a study of long-term antiretroviral therapy in people with HIV. Clones were sequenced by immunoSEQ multiplex PCR, and TCRdb holds only the in-frame ones, with some missing. The data contain 25,000 to 35,000 clones, roughly 79% of them singletons. Source: unsorted PBMCs, taken 3.1 years after starting antiretroviral therapy. The source of these receptors is a woman in her forties or fifties with HIV. CDR3s include the opening cysteine and the closing phenylalanine or tryptophan. Fields, in order: D gene, V gene, J gene, CDR3 protein. A D gene is named only where the DNA matches it firmly.

>.|TRBV4-1|TRBJ2-7
CASSQSQRPYEQYF
>.|TRBV18|TRBJ2-5
CASSPPGGAETQYF
>TRBD2|TRBV2|TRBJ2-1
CASSGTRFSEQFF
>.|TRBV11-2|TRBJ2-3
CASSLVAGVRSTDTQYF
>TRBD2|TRBV7-2|TRBJ2-5
CASSLTSWGGRKETQYF
>TRBD1|TRBV27|TRBJ1-3
CASRTGPSGNTIYF
>TRBD1|TRBV4-1|TRBJ1-6
CASSFYQGGGSPLHF
>.|TRBV19|TRBJ1-3
CASQDYSGNTIYF
>TRBD1|TRBV10-3|TRBJ2-1
CAISETGVTTEQFF
>TRBD1|TRBV6-5|TRBJ2-6
CASRDRGSGPNVLTF
>.|TRBV7-9|TRBJ2-7
CASSLGDGGVGQYF
>.|TRBV30|TRBJ1-1
CAWSAGSPDAFF
>.|TRBV28|TRBJ2-7
CASSLGAEQYF
>TRBD1|TRBV4-1|TRBJ1-5
CASSQAVGQGTYSNQPQHF
>.|TRBV5-6|TRBJ1-1
CASSPGLQNTEAFF
>.|TRBV19|TRBJ1-1
CASSIALNTEAFF
>.|TRBV5-8|TRBJ2-1
CASSLLHGLYNEQFF
>.|TRBV18|TRBJ1-2
CASSPPNPSNYGYTF
>TRBD2|TRBV6-4|TRBJ2-3
CASSSGLAGVDTQYF
>TRBD2|TRBV5-1|TRBJ2-7
CASSLGLAGDTFEQYF
>TRBD1|TRBV5-1|TRBJ2-7
CASSLTGQASEEQYF
>.|TRBV9|TRBJ1-1
CASSEHRELNTEAFF
>.|TRBV6-1|TRBJ2-3
CASLSREYTDTQYF
>TRBD1|TRBV6-5|TRBJ1-4
CASRPGQLNEKLFF
>TRBD1|TRBV6-5|TRBJ1-6
CASTRDSSLNSPLHF
>.|TRBV5-6|TRBJ1-2
CASSKSGRRYGYTF
>.|TRBV7-2|TRBJ1-1
CASSLASSGAEAFF
>.|TRBV18|TRBJ2-6
CASSPVGPTGSGANVLTF
>.|TRBV9|TRBJ2-1
CASSVELSNNEQFF
>TRBD2|TRBV7-2|TRBJ2-2
CASRTSRNTGELFF
>.|TRBV2|TRBJ1-5
CATQGSGFNQPQHF
>.|TRBV5-6|TRBJ1-1
CASRVTGTTNTEAFF
>.|TRBV19|TRBJ2-1
CASSIGGRNNEQFF
>.|TRBV5-1|TRBJ1-5
CASRAANQPQHF
>.|TRBV5-1|TRBJ2-2
CASSLDPSNTGELFF
>.|TRBV21-1|TRBJ1-2
CASSKVAWGQPYYGYTF
>.|TRBV18|TRBJ1-2
CASSPDNLLTANYGYTF
>.|TRBV11-1|TRBJ2-3
CASSGNWRPSADTQYF
>.|TRBV7-8|TRBJ1-5
CASSLGGPEPQHF
>.|TRBV4-1|TRBJ1-1
CASSLRDFTGNTEAFF
>.|TRBV11-2|TRBJ2-5
CASSLVWAGLQETQYF
>.|TRBV9|TRBJ2-2
CASSVRGLNTGELFF
>.|TRBV4-2|TRBJ1-2
CASSPGTADYGYTF
>TRBD2|TRBV19|TRBJ2-2
CASRKMGGDPGELFF
>.|TRBV6-5|TRBJ1-2
CASSPDVGDAYGYTF
>TRBD1|TRBV11-3|TRBJ1-1
CASSLGTGEAFF
>.|TRBV7-9|TRBJ2-1
CASSRWNEQFF
>.|TRBV18|TRBJ2-6
CASSTQGTGANVLTF